These 22 T cell receptor beta chains were sequenced from one sample in a study of vaccination and CD4 T cells after COVID-19 (dated by TCRdb to about 2022). For these TCRs, the target antigens are not known. The sample's treatment or condition label, decoded: approximately nine-day PBMC culture with coronavirus spike peptide pools or control peptides (ViraFEST assay). Library construction relied on PCR. TCRdb records Illumina iSeq 100 as the sequencer. TCR sequencing of DNA from cultured CD4+ T cells used the Oncomine TCR Beta short-read assay at the Johns Hopkins FTIC core. TCRdb trimmed the raw reads at Q25, called clones with MiXCR and kept productive beta chains. Under each unique CDR3 protein, matching rows form one entry showing the most common genes and DNA. The sample table shows about 20,000 distinct CDR3 sequences, and 55% to 70% are seen once. Around 8.9% of the sample belongs to the ten largest clones.

Sequencing was performed on CD4+ T cells from blood, cultured in vitro, taken after SARS-CoV-2 vaccination. The receptors come from a human donor who had recovered from COVID-19.

The chain has TRBV7-2 and TRBJ1-1, with D tentatively TRBD1 (5 bases). Germline V CDR1 and CDR2: SGHTA, FQGNSA. Trimming took off 3 bases at V and 1 base at J, with 12 bases between the two ends. The CDR3 contains 15 residues. The CDR3 region is CASSLMGRQNTEAFF. In DNA form, the CDR3 reads TGTGCCAGCAGCTTGATGGGACGGCAGAACACTGAAGCTTTCTTT.

Only a few counts were recorded for this clonotype. The chain joins TRBV12-3 or TRBV12-4 to TRBJ1-6; a weak D match, TRBD1 (5 bases). The CDR3 is 14 residues long. The germline V and J ends were trimmed by 5 bases and 5 bases, with 10 bases remaining between them. This CDR3 is CASSRGGNNSPLHF. CDR3 bases: TGTGCCAGCAGTAGGGGAGGAAATAATTCACCCCTCCACTTT.

The rearrangement links TRBV10-1 to TRBJ2-5; TRBD2 matches at 11 bases. The germline gives CDR1 WNHNN, CDR2 SYGVQD (reference sequence). Unmatched junction bases numbered 5, after V lost 3 bases and J lost 2 bases. This CDR3 has 16 amino acids. CDR3 in amino acids: CASSERLAGKQETQYF. For the CDR3, the DNA is TGCGCCAGCAGTGAACGACTAGCGGGGAAACAAGAGACCCAGTACTTC.

The table lists this clonotype with a count of one. The J gene is TRBJ1-1, the V gene TRBV19, with 7 positions matching TRBD1. There are 13 residues in the CDR3. Germline CDR1 reads LNHDA; CDR2 reads SQIVND (reference sequence). V gave up 9 bases and J gave up 7 bases; unmatched junction bases: 11. CDR3 loop: CASRRPGQLEAFF. In DNA, the CDR3 is TGTGCCAGCCGCAGACCGGGACAGCTTGAAGCTTTCTTT.

As for this clonotype: This likely comes from a read error, as the CDR3 has no conserved phenylalanine or tryptophan at its end. CDR3 sequence: CSARRPGRNQETQYL. In nucleotides, the CDR3 is TGCAGTGCCAGGCGTCCCGGACGGAACCAAGAGACCCAGTACCTC. The chain is built from TRBV20-1 and TRBJ2-5; D unresolved. Germline loops: CDR1 DFQATT, CDR2 SNEGSKA (reference sequence). The CDR3 extends over 15 amino acids. Trimming stripped 6 bases from V and 0 bases from J, with 17 bases between.

V is TRBV7-2 and J is TRBJ2-7, with D perhaps assigned TRBD1 or TRBD2 (5 bases each). V was trimmed by 5 bases and J by 7 bases, leaving 12 bases between them. CDR1 and CDR2 (germline): SGHTA, FQGNSA. This CDR3 spans 12 amino acids. The CDR3 nucleotides are TGTGCCAGCAGCGCACCAGGGAGAGAGCAGTACTTC. Its protein product is CASSAPGREQYF.

The chain links TRBV6-2 or TRBV6-3 to TRBJ1-2, with a possible D match to TRBD1 (5 bases). The V end lost 4 bases, the J end lost 1 base, and 7 bases lay between the germline ends. CDR3 length: 13 residues. CDR1 and CDR2 (germline): MNHEY, SVGEGT. The CDR3 DNA reads TGTGCCAGCAGTTGGGGGGATAACTATGGCTACACCTTC. Translation: CASSWGDNYGYTF.

This clonotype has just a few counts. The chain uses TRBV11-2 and TRBJ2-3; TRBD1 matches at 10 bases. Germline CDR1 reads SGHAT; CDR2 reads FQNNGV. This CDR3 has 14 amino acids. The ends lost 5 bases at V and 2 bases at J; junction bases unmatched: 1. The CDR3, as DNA: TGTGCCAGCAGCCGACAGGGGGCCACAGATACGCAGTATTTT. Translated, it gives CASSRQGATDTQYF.

This chain uses TRBV20-1 with TRBJ2-1; D possibly corresponds to TRBD2 (6 bases). Germline V gene sequence: CDR1 DFQATT, CDR2 SNEGSKA (reference sequence). The CDR3 is 16 residues long. V was pared by 4 bases and J by 0 bases, with 16 bases between. In DNA, the CDR3 is TGCAGTGCTATAGCCGGGAGCTTCAGCTCCTACAATGAGCAGTTCTTC. Translating it yields CSAIAGSFSSYNEQFF.

J is TRBJ1-1 and V is TRBV2, with D possibly matching TRBD1 (6 bases). Germline lookup yields CDR1 SNHLY and CDR2 FYNNEI. The V end was cut by 8 bases, the J end by 0 bases, with 22 bases between. CDR3 length: 17 amino acids. CDR3 sequence (DNA): TGTGCCAGCGGACGGAACGTCAGGGGCGCTTTGAACACTGAAGCTTTCTTT. Translating gives CASGRNVRGALNTEAFF.

The chain carries TRBV5-1 and TRBJ1-2; perhaps TRBD1 as D (6 bases). Germline V gene sequence: CDR1 SGHRS, CDR2 YFSETQ. V was trimmed by 4 bases and J by 0 bases, leaving 16 bases between them. The CDR3 covers 16 residues. CDR3 nucleotide sequence: TGCGCCAGCAGCCCAGGGGACGGATCATCTAACTATGGCTACACCTTC. This encodes CASSPGDGSSNYGYTF.

V and J are TRBV6-1 and TRBJ2-2; TRBD1 might be the D (6 bases). The CDR3 is made up of 14 amino acids. The germline V and J ends were trimmed by 7 bases and 2 bases, with 11 bases remaining between them. Germline assignment: CDR1 MNHNS and CDR2 SASEGT. CDR3 nucleotide sequence: TGTGCCAGCATCGGGACACCTAACACCGGGGAGCTGTTTTTT. Protein: CASIGTPNTGELFF.

The chain couples TRBV7-8 to TRBJ2-3; no definite D call. This CDR3 has 14 residues. The V gene lost 5 bases and the J gene lost 9 bases, with 18 bases spanning the gap. From germline, CDR1 is SGHVS and CDR2 FQNEAQ. CDR3 protein: CASSVGSGIGTQYF. The CDR3 region has the DNA TGTGCCAGCAGCGTCGGGTCTGGCATCGGCACGCAGTATTTT. The entire variable domain, with the rest obtained from reference TRBV7-8 and TRBJ2-3, is as follows: GAGVSQSPRYKVAKRGQDVALRCDPISGHVSLFWYQQALGQGPEFLTYFQNEAQLDKSGLPSDRFFAERPEGSVSTLKIQRTQQEDSAVYLCASSVGSGIGTQYFGPGTRLTVL.

The chain carries TRBV7-9 and TRBJ1-2; 7 nucleotides agree with TRBD1. There are 15 residues in the CDR3. Germline CDR1 SEHNR, CDR2 FQNEAQ (reference sequence). Trimming cost V 4 bases and J 2 bases; bases outside gene matches: 7. For the CDR3, the DNA is TGTGCCAGCAGCTACTACAGGGGATCCAACTATGGCTACACCTTC. This sequence encodes CASSYYRGSNYGYTF.

This clonotype was counted between two and nine times. The chain carries TRBV12-3 or TRBV12-4 and TRBJ2-7; tentatively, D is TRBD1 (5 bases). V lost 6 bases to trimming and J lost 1 base, with 16 bases between them. The CDR3 has 15 residues. In DNA form, the CDR3 reads TGTGCCAGCAGCTCTATTAGGGGCCCTTCCTACGAGCAGTACTTC. Its translation: CASSSIRGPSYEQYF.

The V call is TRBV20-1, the J call TRBJ1-5; a weak D match, TRBD1 (6 bases). Germline lookup yields CDR1 DFQATT and CDR2 SNEGSKA (reference sequence). V was clipped by 0 bases and J by 4 bases, with 13 bases between them. CDR3 size: 15 residues. The CDR3 DNA reads TGCAGTGCTAGAGATGGCGACAGGACAAATCAGCCCCAGCATTTT. It translates to CSARDGDRTNQPQHF.

The chain has TRBV2 and TRBJ1-1; no clear D. V was shortened by 2 bases and J by 5 bases, with 15 bases between the two germline ends. CDR1 and CDR2 (germline): SNHLY, FYNNEI. The CDR3 has 15 amino acids. CDR3 nucleotides: TGTGCCAGCAGTGAAAGGGAAGGGTGGGTTACTGAAGCTTTCTTT. Translating gives CASSEREGWVTEAFF. Variable domain in full (rest from reference TRBV2 and TRBJ1-1): EPEVTQTPSHQVTQMGQEVILRCVPISNHLYFYWYRQILGQKVEFLVSFYNNEISEKSEIFDDQFSVERPDGSNFTLKIRSTKLEDSAMYFCASSEREGWVTEAFFGQGTRLTVV.

The rearrangement joins TRBV15 to TRBJ2-7; 7 bases line up with TRBD1. J gave up 3 bases and V 0 bases, and 2 bases lay outside the gene matches. The CDR3 extends over 14 amino acids. CDR1 is LNHNV and CDR2 is YYDKDF in the germline V gene (reference sequence). The CDR3 region is CATSRDRQGYEQYF. In DNA, the CDR3 is TGTGCCACCAGCAGAGACCGACAGGGCTACGAGCAGTACTTC.

The rearrangement joins TRBV20-1 to TRBJ2-6, with D perhaps matching TRBD1 (5 bases). The germline V gene has CDR1 DFQATT and CDR2 SNEGSKA (reference sequence). The V end lost 1 base, the J end lost 0 bases, and 19 bases lay between the germline ends. This CDR3 is built from 19 residues. CDR3 amino acids: CSARAVETGSLSGANVLTF. CDR3 sequence (DNA): TGCAGTGCTAGAGCAGTGGAAACAGGTTCCCTCTCTGGGGCCAACGTCCTGACTTTC.

The CDR3 sequence is CASSSIGGGKETQYF. The CDR3 region has the DNA TGTGCCAGCAGCTCTATTGGGGGGGGGAAAGAGACCCAGTACTTC. The chain carries TRBV11-1 and TRBJ2-5, with TRBD2 identical over 7 bases. CDR3 length: 15 amino acids. Per the germline V gene, CDR1 is SGHAT and CDR2 is FQDESV (reference sequence). The junction had 8 bases not matched to a gene; V was cut back by 4 bases and J by 3 bases.

In nucleotides, the CDR3 is TGTGCCAGCAGCCTGAGCGGGCTAGCGGGAGGCCTCACCTACGAGCAGTACTTC. This gives the protein CASSLSGLAGGLTYEQYF. The gene calls are TRBV27 and TRBJ2-7; 11 bases fit TRBD2. The germline V gene has CDR1 MNHEY and CDR2 SMNVEV (reference sequence). This CDR3 has 18 amino acids. The V segment lost 6 bases and the J segment 2 bases; nucleotides outside the gene matches: 15.

The genes are TRBV12-5 and TRBJ1-2, with D maybe TRBD1 (5 bases). The CDR3 is 14 residues long. Trimming left V 1 base short and J 4 bases short, with 10 bases between. From germline, CDR1 is LGHNT and CDR2 FRNRAP. CDR3 loop: CASGLARQPYGYTF. The CDR3, as DNA: TGTGCTAGTGGTTTGGCCCGACAGCCCTATGGCTACACCTTC. Combining the CDR3 with reference TRBV12-5 and TRBJ1-2 gives the whole variable domain DARVTQTPRHKVTEMGQEVTMRCQPILGHNTVFWYRQTMMQGLELLAYFRNRAPLDDSGMPKDRFSAEMPDATLATLKIQPSEPRDSAVYFCASGLARQPYGYTFGSGTRLTVV.